This is a list of T cell receptor beta chains from one sample in a study of CD8 T cells in ankylosing spondylitis. TCRdb analysed the 5' RACE reads with MiXCR anew, one entry per CDR3 protein. The table lists about 540,000 distinct CDR3 sequences, about 13% of them singletons, with approximately 6.3% in the top ten. Sequencing was done on a sample of blood, either unsorted or a sorted T cell fraction (not recorded which). These receptors originate from a male donor with ankylosing spondylitis. The CDR3 runs from the conserved cysteine through the conserved F or W. Each record gives: D gene, V gene, CDR3 length, clone size, J gene, CDR3 protein, CDR3 DNA. A D gene is named only where the DNA matches it firmly. Size is stated for part of the rows, as once, few or many counts, or as a class when the clone is expanded.

D: -; V: TRBV12-3/TRBV12-4; length: 15; size: few; J: TRBJ1-5; CDR3: CASSLNGMGNQPQHF; DNA: TGTGCCAGCAGTTTAAACGGGATGGGCAATCAGCCCCAGCATTTT
D: -; V: TRBV29-1; length: 15; size: many; J: TRBJ1-2; CDR3: CRGRDKPWPAGGYTF; DNA: TGCAGGGGCCGGGACAAACCTTGGCCTGCGGGGGGCTACACCTTC
D: -; V: TRBV6-1; length: 16; size: few; J: TRBJ2-7; CDR3: CASSEESGFYAYEQYF; DNA: TGTGCCAGCAGTGAAGAAAGTGGATTCTATGCATACGAGCAGTACTTC
D: -; V: TRBV7-9; length: 15; size: -; J: TRBJ2-3; CDR3: CASSKGLLVPDTQYF; DNA: TGTGCCAGCAGCAAGGGACTCCTAGTGCCAGATACGCAGTATTTT
D: -; V: TRBV11-2; length: 12; size: -; J: TRBJ2-3; CDR3: CASSSITYTQYF; DNA: TGTGCCAGCAGCTCAATAACTTATACGCAGTATTTT
D: TRBD1; V: TRBV5-6; length: 13; size: many; J: TRBJ1-5; CDR3: CASSVDRGETQHF; DNA: TGTGCCAGCAGCGTAGACAGGGGTGAGACCCAGCATTTT
D: -; V: TRBV20-1; length: 12; size: few; J: TRBJ2-5; CDR3: CSVDPAGETQYF; DNA: TGCAGTGTCGACCCCGCGGGAGAGACCCAGTACTTC
D: TRBD1; V: TRBV29-1; length: 13; size: few; J: TRBJ2-1; CDR3: CSVGTAIYNEQFF; DNA: TGCAGCGTCGGGACAGCGATCTACAATGAGCAGTTCTTC
D: -; V: TRBV5-1; length: 17; size: -; J: TRBJ1-6; CDR3: CASRDPLETLGNSPLHF; DNA: TGCGCCAGCAGGGACCCCCTGGAAACGCTGGGGAATTCACCCCTCCACTTT
D: TRBD2; V: TRBV12-3/TRBV12-4; length: 16; size: few; J: TRBJ2-3; CDR3: CASTLRLAGGTDTQYF; DNA: TGTGCCAGCACCCTTCGACTAGCGGGAGGCACAGATACGCAGTATTTT
D: -; V: TRBV7-9; length: 15; size: few; J: TRBJ2-5; CDR3: CASSLTGQSQETQYF; DNA: TGTGCCAGCAGCTTAACCGGACAGTCCCAAGAGACCCAGTACTTC
D: TRBD1; V: TRBV3-1; length: 15; size: few; J: TRBJ2-7; CDR3: CASSQDVQGADEQYF; DNA: TGTGCCAGCAGCCAAGATGTACAGGGGGCGGACGAGCAGTACTTC
D: TRBD2; V: TRBV19; length: 13; size: -; J: TRBJ2-1; CDR3: CASSIATSSKQFF; DNA: TGTGCCAGTAGTATCGCGACTAGCAGTAAGCAGTTCTTC
D: -; V: TRBV30; length: 13; size: -; J: TRBJ2-1; CDR3: CARDRGANNEQFF; DNA: TGTGCCCGGGATAGGGGGGCCAACAATGAGCAGTTCTTC
D: -; V: TRBV12-3/TRBV12-4; length: 14; size: many; J: TRBJ1-5; CDR3: CASSMQGSNQPQHF; DNA: TGTGCCAGCAGTATGCAGGGCTCCAATCAGCCCCAGCATTTT
D: -; V: TRBV5-1; length: 14; size: -; J: TRBJ2-3; CDR3: CASSPDSPADTQYF; DNA: TGCGCCAGCAGCCCGGACAGCCCCGCAGATACGCAGTATTTT
D: -; V: TRBV5-1; length: 15; size: few; J: TRBJ1-3; CDR3: CASSFGRSSGNTIYF; DNA: TGCGCCAGCAGCTTCGGACGGTCCTCTGGAAACACCATATATTTT
D: TRBD1; V: TRBV14; length: 15; size: -; J: TRBJ2-1; CDR3: CASRAGGSAYNEQFF; DNA: TGTGCCAGCAGAGCAGGGGGAAGCGCCTACAATGAGCAGTTCTTC
D: -; V: TRBV20-1; length: 14; size: -; J: TRBJ1-1; CDR3: CSARWAVMNTEAFF; DNA: TGCAGTGCTAGGTGGGCAGTCATGAACACTGAAGCTTTCTTT
D: -; V: TRBV5-1; length: 15; size: many; J: TRBJ2-3; CDR3: CASSLASSSTDTQYF; DNA: TGCGCCAGCAGCTTAGCATCTTCGAGCACAGATACGCAGTATTTT
D: -; V: TRBV4-1; length: 15; size: -; J: TRBJ2-5; CDR3: CASRASGGGRETQYF; DNA: TGCGCCAGCAGGGCCTCGGGGGGCGGAAGGGAGACCCAGTACTTC
D: TRBD1; V: TRBV6-1; length: 15; size: few; J: TRBJ1-5; CDR3: CASSTGGRSNQPQHF; DNA: TGTGCCAGCAGCACAGGGGGAAGAAGCAATCAGCCCCAGCATTTT
D: TRBD1; V: TRBV12-3/TRBV12-4; length: 15; size: many; J: TRBJ1-5; CDR3: CASSRQGLDNQPQHF; DNA: TGTGCCAGCAGCCGACAGGGGCTTGACAATCAGCCCCAGCATTTT
D: -; V: TRBV12-3/TRBV12-4; length: 13; size: -; J: TRBJ2-7; CDR3: CASSPRGAREQYF; DNA: TGTGCCAGCAGTCCGAGGGGGGCGCGGGAGCAGTACTTC
D: -; V: TRBV5-6; length: 12; size: many; J: TRBJ2-1; CDR3: CASSPYRDEQFF; DNA: TGTGCCAGCAGCCCATACCGAGATGAGCAGTTCTTC
D: -; V: TRBV5-1; length: 15; size: few; J: TRBJ2-3; CDR3: CASSLVIGGEDTQYF; DNA: TGCGCCAGCAGCTTGGTAATAGGGGGAGAGGATACGCAGTATTTT
D: -; V: TRBV20-1; length: 12; size: few; J: TRBJ2-7; CDR3: CSASKPGSEQYF; DNA: TGCAGTGCTAGCAAACCGGGGAGCGAGCAGTACTTC
D: -; V: TRBV29-1; length: 10; size: -; J: TRBJ2-1; CDR3: CSVQVERQFF; DNA: TGCAGCGTTCAGGTAGAGAGGCAGTTCTTC
D: -; V: TRBV15; length: 14; size: many; J: TRBJ2-3; CDR3: CATSRGRHTDTQYF; DNA: TGTGCCACCAGCAGAGGCAGGCACACAGATACGCAGTATTTT
D: TRBD1; V: TRBV20-1; length: 13; size: few; J: TRBJ1-5; CDR3: CSVPQGGNQPQHF; DNA: TGCAGTGTTCCACAGGGGGGAAATCAGCCCCAGCATTTT
D: TRBD1; V: TRBV10-3; length: 18; size: -; J: TRBJ2-6; CDR3: CAISVWTGGYSGANVLTF; DNA: TGTGCCATCAGTGTTTGGACAGGGGGTTACTCTGGGGCCAACGTCCTGACTTTC
D: -; V: TRBV20-1; length: 13; size: -; J: TRBJ2-7; CDR3: CSARGLFTYEPYF; DNA: TGCAGTGCTAGGGGACTCTTTACCTACGAGCCGTACTTC
D: TRBD1; V: TRBV15; length: 15; size: -; J: TRBJ2-2; CDR3: CATSRVTGDTGELFF; DNA: TGTGCCACCAGCAGAGTCACAGGGGATACCGGGGAGCTGTTTTTT
D: TRBD1; V: TRBV7-2; length: 13; size: many; J: TRBJ1-2; CDR3: CASSLGQGRGYTF; DNA: TGTGCCAGCAGCTTAGGACAGGGTCGGGGCTACACCTTC
D: -; V: TRBV5-1; length: 16; size: few; J: TRBJ2-3; CDR3: CASSLEGVTSTDTQYF; DNA: TGCGCCAGCAGCTTGGAGGGTGTTACCAGCACAGATACGCAGTATTTT
D: -; V: TRBV29-1; length: 13; size: many; J: TRBJ1-6; CDR3: CSVGEGFGSPLHF; DNA: TGCAGCGTTGGTGAGGGTTTTGGTTCACCCCTCCACTTT
D: -; V: TRBV20-1; length: 14; size: few; J: TRBJ2-7; CDR3: CSARDRLAYYEQYF; DNA: TGCAGTGCTAGAGATCGGCTAGCGTACTACGAGCAGTACTTC
D: -; V: TRBV29-1; length: 11; size: few; J: TRBJ1-1; CDR3: CSVGEETEAFF; DNA: TGCAGCGTCGGGGAGGAGACTGAAGCTTTCTTT
D: TRBD1; V: TRBV15; length: 14; size: many; J: TRBJ2-2; CDR3: CATSRQGDTGELFF; DNA: TGTGCCACCAGCCGACAGGGGGACACCGGGGAGCTGTTTTTT
D: -; V: TRBV2; length: 13; size: -; J: TRBJ1-1; CDR3: CASRQDANTEAFF; DNA: TGTGCCAGCAGACAGGATGCTAACACTGAAGCTTTCTTT
D: -; V: TRBV3-1; length: 16; size: -; J: TRBJ2-1; CDR3: CASSPKARGPHNEQFF; DNA: TGTGCCAGCAGCCCGAAAGCGAGAGGGCCCCACAATGAGCAGTTCTTC
D: -; V: TRBV5-1; length: 14; size: many; J: TRBJ2-1; CDR3: CASSLAGASNEQFF; DNA: TGCGCCAGCAGCTTGGCAGGGGCCAGCAATGAGCAGTTCTTC
D: TRBD1; V: TRBV20-1; length: 13; size: -; J: TRBJ2-7; CDR3: CSARTGIGYEQYF; DNA: TGCAGTGCTAGGACAGGGATTGGCTACGAGCAGTACTTC
D: -; V: TRBV4-2; length: 15; size: -; J: TRBJ1-2; CDR3: CASSPAGSRFYGYTF; DNA: TGTGCCAGCAGCCCCGCGGGGTCCCGATTCTATGGCTACACCTTC
D: -; V: TRBV15; length: 13; size: few; J: TRBJ1-1; CDR3: CATSREARTEAFF; DNA: TGTGCCACCAGCAGGGAAGCGAGGACTGAAGCTTTCTTT
D: -; V: TRBV29-1; length: 16; size: -; J: TRBJ2-3; CDR3: CSVEDLRGEPTDTQYF; DNA: TGCAGCGTTGAAGATCTTCGAGGGGAACCTACAGATACGCAGTATTTT